This TCR beta chain was found in a study of cytomegalovirus exposure and HLA in healthy donors. Study results and limitations: There were reportedly fewer N-insertions in an Asian-associated ancestry cluster than the approximately 670-donor mean, in a later analysis. TCR beta chain V- and J-gene trimming was linked, in a later analysis, to a missense variant in DCLRE1C. In a later analysis, at a false discovery rate of 0.05, roughly 17,000 TCR beta sequences matched HLA alleles.

A note on this clone: Its antigen is currently unknown.

The CDR3 is 15 amino acids. V was clipped by 0 bases and J by 2 bases; unmatched bases: 2. Germline V lookup: CDR1 SGHRS, CDR2 YFSETQ. 60 Vbeta and 13 Jbeta primers were used in PCR. Sequenced by immunoSEQ multiplex PCR; TCRdb stores in-frame clones only, minus some. The repertoire holds 55,000 to 70,000 clones, with 65% to 70% as singletons. The chain couples TRBV5-1 to TRBJ1-3, with 7 positions matching TRBD1. This clonotype originated in a man aged 35 to 55 in good health and CMV-seropositive. Sequencing used PBMCs. Here the CDR3 reads CASSLAGTAGNTIYF. The DNA for the CDR3 is TGCGCCAGCAGCTTGGCAGGGACAGCTGGAAACACCATATATTTT.